The 27 T cell receptor beta chains given below trace back to one sample, sequenced in a study of blood T cell repertoires in COVID-19. The data were produced by immunoSEQ multiplex PCR, yet TCRdb's version contains in-frame clones alone and is incomplete. This table holds about 59,000 clones, roughly 80% found once. The sequenced material came from peripheral blood. The receptors were gathered from a woman aged 70-85 years with acute or convalescent COVID-19.

This chain uses TRBV6-4 with TRBJ2-1, with a weak D call TRBD1 (6 bases). V lost 3 bases, J lost 4 bases, and 13 bases lay in between. The CDR3 is 15 residues long. CDR1 and CDR2 (germline): MRHNA, SNTAGT. The CDR3 is CASSDYGGRYNEQFF. The DNA for the CDR3 is TGTGCCAGCAGTGATTATGGGGGCAGGTACAATGAGCAGTTCTTC.

The rearrangement uses TRBV5-5 and TRBJ2-7; TRBD1 might be the D (6 bases). Trimming removed 4 bases at V and 4 bases at J, with 18 bases between. Germline values: CDR1 SGHKS, CDR2 YYEKEE (reference sequence). The CDR3 consists of 15 residues. This CDR3 reads CASSPTGIRAYEQYV. DNA for the CDR3: TGTGCCAGCAGCCCGACAGGCATCAGAGCGTACGAGCAGTACGTC.

This chain connects TRBV5-1 to TRBJ1-1; 7 positions match TRBD1. J was trimmed by 1 base and V by 3 bases; bases with no gene match: 3. The germline V gene encodes CDR1 SGHRS and CDR2 YFSETQ. The CDR3 sequence is 14 residues long. The CDR3: CASSSQGENTEAFF. DNA of the CDR3: TGCGCCAGCAGCTCCCAGGGGGAGAACACTGAAGCTTTCTTT.

The table lists this clone with a count of one. The chain couples TRBV29-1 to TRBJ2-7, with TRBD2 matching 7 bases. The CDR3 is made up of 14 amino acids. The J segment lost 0 bases and the V segment lost 6 bases, leaving 8 bases of the junction unmatched. Germline lookup yields CDR1 SQVTM and CDR2 ANQGSEA. The CDR3 region is CSVGTSASSYEQYF. The CDR3 DNA reads TGCAGCGTCGGAACTAGCGCGAGCTCCTACGAGCAGTACTTC.

The chain couples TRBV15 to TRBJ2-2; TRBD1 matches at 10 bases. This CDR3 has 20 amino acids. V was clipped by 1 base and J by 6 bases; unmatched bases: 17. The V gene's germline CDR1 is LNHNV and CDR2 YYDKDF (reference sequence). CDR3 sequence reads: CATSRARDPLGTGAAGELFF. In nucleotides, the CDR3 is TGTGCCACCAGCAGAGCTAGGGACCCTTTGGGGACAGGGGCGGCCGGGGAGCTGTTTTTT.

V gene TRBV7-9 combines with J gene TRBJ2-5; 11 bases are shared with TRBD1. The CDR3 is 15 amino acids. Looked up from germline, CDR1 is SEHNR and CDR2 is FQNEAQ (reference sequence). V gave up 5 bases and J gave up 4 bases; unmatched junction bases: 6. CDR3 sequence: CASSQGQGARETQYF. CDR3 in DNA: TGTGCCAGCAGCCAAGGACAGGGGGCCAGAGAGACCCAGTACTTC.

V usage is TRBV5-1 and J usage is TRBJ2-1; perhaps TRBD2 as D (6 bases). V was clipped by 0 bases and J by 1 base, with 14 bases between them. Germline-derived CDR1 and CDR2 are SGHRS and YFSETQ. CDR3 length: 17 amino acids. The chain's CDR3 is CASSLVAAVWSYNEQFF. Written as DNA, the CDR3 is TGCGCCAGCAGCTTGGTAGCGGCTGTGTGGTCCTACAATGAGCAGTTCTTC.

The chain is built from TRBV7-2 and TRBJ1-5; 7 bases agree with TRBD1. This CDR3 has 16 residues. Germline CDR1 is SGHTA and CDR2 is FQGNSA. J was trimmed by 3 bases and V by 5 bases; bases with no gene match: 10. As DNA, the CDR3 is TGTGCCAGCAGCCCGGTGACAGGGAGTAACAATCAGCCCCAGCATTTT. It is translated as CASSPVTGSNNQPQHF.

The chain couples TRBV27 to TRBJ1-1; the D gene is possibly TRBD1 (5 bases). Germline V gives CDR1 MNHEY, CDR2 SMNVEV (reference sequence). This CDR3 comprises 13 residues. V was cut by 6 bases and J by 6 bases, with 14 bases left in between. The CDR3 sequence is CASRIAGRAEAFF. In nucleotides, the CDR3 is TGTGCCAGCAGGATCGCAGGGAGGGCTGAAGCTTTCTTT.

Only one count was recorded for this clone. The genes are TRBV3-1 (or the pseudogene TRBV3-2) and TRBJ1-2; 9 bases are shared with TRBD1. The trim removed 2 bases at V and 4 bases at J, leaving 2 bases unmatched. CDR1 and CDR2 from the germline V gene are LGHDT and YNNKEL (reference sequence). There are 14 residues in the CDR3. Here the CDR3 reads CASSQRGQGYGYTF. CDR3 sequence (DNA): TGTGCCAGCAGCCAAAGGGGACAGGGCTATGGCTACACCTTC.

The V gene is TRBV11-1, the J gene TRBJ1-1; no reliable D call. There are 13 residues in the CDR3. Trimming removed 1 base from V and 1 base from J, with 4 bases in between. Germline assignment: CDR1 SGHAT and CDR2 FQDESV (reference sequence). The CDR3 spells CASSLGRNTEAFF. DNA for the CDR3: TGTGCCAGCAGCTTAGGCAGGAACACTGAAGCTTTCTTT.

The rearrangement joins TRBV7-3 to TRBJ2-5; 12 nucleotides line up with TRBD2. The CDR3 sequence is 17 residues long. CDR1 is SGHTA, CDR2 FQGTGA, per germline. Germline trimming cut 5 bases from V and 0 bases from J; bases unmatched to any gene: 7. CDR3: CASSLGTSGRYQETQYF. The CDR3 DNA reads TGTGCCAGCAGCCTAGGGACTAGCGGGCGCTACCAAGAGACCCAGTACTTC.

The chain is built from TRBV6-2 or TRBV6-3 and TRBJ1-1; D ambiguous. V lost 5 bases and J lost 0, with 13 bases in between. The germline gives CDR1 MNHEY, CDR2 SVGEGT. The CDR3 loop spans 15 amino acids. CDR3 sequence: CASSPGSSMNTEAFF. CDR3 sequence (DNA): TGTGCCAGCAGTCCAGGTTCATCCATGAACACTGAAGCTTTCTTT.

The V gene is TRBV10-3, the J gene TRBJ1-6, with D maybe TRBD1 (6 bases). There are 13 residues in the CDR3. Germline V gives CDR1 ENHRY, CDR2 SYGVKD. V lost 11 bases and J lost 7, with 15 bases in between. CDR3 DNA: TGTGCCGTTACAGGGCAAGGAAATTCACCCCTCCACTTT. Translation: CAVTGQGNSPLHF.

This clone was seen only once. The chain couples TRBV19 to TRBJ1-1; possibly TRBD1 for D (5 bases). Trimming stripped 7 bases from V and 4 bases from J, with 19 bases between. This CDR3 region has 15 residues. Looked up from germline, CDR1 is LNHDA and CDR2 is SQIVND (reference sequence). CDR3 residues: CASKGIPGLGTEAFF. DNA of the CDR3: TGTGCCAGTAAGGGGATTCCGGGCCTGGGCACTGAAGCTTTCTTT.

The chain has TRBV7-9 and TRBJ2-5; D ambiguous. Germline V gene data show CDR1 as SEHNR and CDR2 as FQNEAQ (reference sequence). The CDR3 sequence is 12 residues long. With 1 base removed from V and 3 bases from J, the gap between germline ends came to 3 bases. The CDR3 sequence is CASSLVEETQYF. CDR3 coding DNA: TGTGCCAGCAGCTTAGTAGAAGAGACCCAGTACTTC.

The V call is TRBV4-1, the J call TRBJ1-1; a weak D match, TRBD1 (5 bases). V was shortened by 1 base and J by 4 bases, with 13 bases between the two germline ends. CDR3 length: 15 residues. Germline V gene data show CDR1 as MGHRA and CDR2 as YSYEKL. CDR3 region: CASSQAPRGGTEAFF. The CDR3 nucleotides are TGCGCCAGCAGCCAAGCCCCTCGGGGGGGCACTGAAGCTTTCTTT.

This clone has only one observation. The gene calls are TRBV30 and TRBJ2-5, with TRBD1 identical over 7 bases. V dropped 4 bases and J dropped 2; count of bases not matched to a gene: 4. This CDR3 has 13 amino acids. CDR1 and CDR2 (germline): GTSNPN, SVGIG (reference sequence). CDR3 coding DNA: TGTGCCTGGAACCGGGGACAGCAAGAGACCCAGTACTTC. As protein: CAWNRGQQETQYF.

The chain recombines TRBV27 with TRBJ1-1; possibly TRBD1 for D (5 bases). CDR3 length equals 16 residues. The germline V and J ends were trimmed by 5 bases and 5 bases, with 21 bases remaining between them. Germline CDR1 is MNHEY and CDR2 is SMNVEV (reference sequence). The CDR3 nucleotides are TGTGCCAGCAGTCCCTCCTTAGGAAGGGGCAGGACTGAAGCTTTCTTT. Its translation is CASSPSLGRGRTEAFF.

This clone has a single count. The V call is TRBV19, the J call TRBJ1-3, with D possibly TRBD1 on 6 matching bases. This CDR3 spans 13 amino acids. Trimming shortened V by 8 bases and J by 0 bases, and 8 bases separated the two germline ends. Germline V gene data show CDR1 as LNHDA and CDR2 as SQIVND (reference sequence). The CDR3 coding sequence is TGTGCCAGTTCGACAGGCTCTGGAAACACCATATATTTT. This encodes CASSTGSGNTIYF.

This clone was counted a few times. The chain recombines TRBV30 with TRBJ2-1, with unresolved D. Germline lookup yields CDR1 GTSNPN and CDR2 SVGIG (reference sequence). The CDR3 consists of 13 residues. V shed 0 bases and J shed 3 bases, with 6 bases lying between them. This CDR3 reads CAWSVAFYNEQFF. As DNA, the CDR3 is TGTGCCTGGAGTGTAGCCTTCTACAATGAGCAGTTCTTC.

The chain joins TRBV7-2 to TRBJ2-3; 8 bases are shared with TRBD2. V lost 5 bases and J lost 8; bases outside the gene matches: 3. CDR3 length equals 12 residues. Germline loops: CDR1 SGHTA, CDR2 FQGNSA. CDR3 coding DNA: TGTGCCAGCAGCCAGCTAGCGGGTACGCAGTATTTT. Encoded protein: CASSQLAGTQYF. Filled out from reference TRBV7-2 and TRBJ2-3, the complete variable domain reads GAGVSQSPSNKVTEKGKDVELRCDPISGHTALYWYRQSLGQGLEFLIYFQGNSAPDKSGLPSDRFSAERTGGSVSTLTIQRTQQEDSAVYLCASSQLAGTQYFGPGTRLTVL.

This chain joins TRBV3-1 (or the pseudogene TRBV3-2) and TRBJ1-5; perhaps TRBD1 as D (6 bases). V was trimmed by 3 bases and J by 5 bases, leaving 14 bases between them. Germline CDR1 and CDR2: LGHDT and YNNKEL (reference sequence). The length of the CDR3 is 15 residues. CDR3 nucleotide sequence: TGTGCCAGCAGCCAGGTGGCAGGGGCCGATCAGCCCCAGCATTTT. Translated: CASSQVAGADQPQHF.

This chain links TRBV12-3 or TRBV12-4 with TRBJ1-3; the D is unclear. The CDR3 is 13 amino acids. Trimming took off 7 bases at V and 4 bases at J, with 11 bases between the two ends. CDR3: CASILPGGNTIYF. For the CDR3, the DNA is TGTGCCAGCATTCTACCGGGGGGAAACACCATATATTTT.

The chain links TRBV2 to TRBJ1-5; a weak D match, TRBD1 (5 bases). Germline lookup yields CDR1 SNHLY and CDR2 FYNNEI. Trimming removed 6 bases from V and 8 bases from J, with 23 bases in between. The CDR3 length is 16 residues. The CDR3 region is CASRPFGRGAEKPQHF. For the CDR3, the DNA is TGTGCCAGCAGACCTTTTGGCCGCGGGGCAGAAAAGCCCCAGCATTTT. Full variable domain (rest looked up from reference TRBV2 and TRBJ1-5): EPEVTQTPSHQVTQMGQEVILRCVPISNHLYFYWYRQILGQKVEFLVSFYNNEISEKSEIFDDQFSVERPDGSNFTLKIRSTKLEDSAMYFCASRPFGRGAEKPQHFGDGTRLSIL.

This chain joins TRBV5-1 and TRBJ2-3; 10 nucleotides align to TRBD1. The length of the CDR3 is 15 residues. Germline trimming cut 1 base from V and 8 bases from J; bases unmatched to any gene: 7. Germline V gives CDR1 SGHRS, CDR2 YFSETQ. DNA for the CDR3: TGCGCCAGCAGCTTGTCGGGACAGGGGCTAAGTACGCAGTATTTT. It is translated as CASSLSGQGLSTQYF. Drawing the rest from reference TRBV5-1 and TRBJ2-3, the complete variable domain is KAGVTQTPRYLIKTRGQQVTLSCSPISGHRSVSWYQQTPGQGLQFLFEYFSETQRNKGNFPGRFSGRQFSNSRSEMNVSTLELGDSALYLCASSLSGQGLSTQYFGPGTRLTVL.

This clone appeared once. V gene TRBV10-1 combines with J gene TRBJ1-1; D is undetermined. This CDR3 region has 13 residues. Germline V gives CDR1 WNHNN, CDR2 SYGVQD (reference sequence). V gave up 3 bases and J gave up 5 bases, with 10 bases separating them. CDR3 region: CASSDEFWTEAFF. The CDR3 nucleotides are TGCGCCAGCAGTGATGAGTTTTGGACTGAAGCTTTCTTT.